These 26 T cell receptor beta chains came from one sample sequenced in a study of Graves' ophthalmopathy and Graves' hyperthyroidism. The sequenced template was RNA, covering the TCR beta CDR3 region. HTBI-primed RT-PCR formed the first round, and a multiplex PCR formed the second. Via MiXCR, TCRdb re-called the multiplex PCR reads, giving one row per CDR3 protein. Of almost 750,000 distinct CDR3 sequences in the sample, 40% are singletons; the top ten hold around 40%. Sequenced: peripheral blood. These receptor sequences come from an adult man with Graves' ophthalmopathy.

The chain employs TRBV7-2 and TRBJ2-7; D gene ambiguous. The CDR3 extends over 14 amino acids. Trimming cost V 8 bases and J 1 base, with 15 bases left between them. The germline V gene has CDR1 SGHTA and CDR2 FQGNSA. The CDR3 nucleotides are TGTGCCAGCTCATCCGACGCGACTTCCTACGAGCAGTACTTC. It encodes CASSSDATSYEQYF.

This chain joins TRBV20-1 and TRBJ2-7, with D hard to call. The V and J ends lost 3 bases and 0 bases respectively, with 6 bases between them. There are 12 residues in the CDR3. Germline V gene data show CDR1 as DFQATT and CDR2 as SNEGSKA (reference sequence). Written as DNA, the CDR3 is TGCAGTGCTAGTCAGAACTCCTACGAGCAGTACTTC. As protein: CSASQNSYEQYF.

The genes are TRBV20-1 and TRBJ2-7; D possibly corresponds to TRBD1 (5 bases). The CDR3 has 13 residues. CDR1 and CDR2 (germline): DFQATT, SNEGSKA (reference sequence). V was pared by 3 bases and J by 2 bases, with 11 bases between. The CDR3 region has the DNA TGCAGTGCTAGGGTCGCAGGGACCTACGAGCAGTACTTC. It yields the protein CSARVAGTYEQYF.

As concerns this clonotype: Lacking the conserved final phenylalanine or tryptophan, this CDR3 likely reflects a read error. The chain uses TRBV20-1 and TRBJ2-7, with TRBD2 matching over 14 bases. With V trimmed by 3 bases and J by 2 bases, 0 bases remained unmatched. This CDR3 spans 14 amino acids. From germline, CDR1 is DFQATT and CDR2 SNEGSKA (reference sequence). DNA of the CDR3: TGCAGTGCTAGGGGACTAGCGGGAGCCTACGAGCAGTACCTC. It specifies CSARGLAGAYEQYL.

There are many counts of this clonotype. The J gene is TRBJ2-2, the V gene TRBV29-1; D is undetermined. The V gene's germline CDR1 is SQVTM and CDR2 ANQGSEA. V was clipped by 7 bases and J by 2 bases, with 14 bases between them. This CDR3 is built from 14 residues. Here the CDR3 reads CSAGRQINTGELFF. Written as DNA, the CDR3 is TGCAGCGCCGGAAGGCAGATAAACACCGGGGAGCTGTTTTTT.

About this clonotype: At one of its ends the junction is not consistent with the germline gene, which may arise from a read error. The rearrangement uses TRBV10-3 and TRBJ1-2, with 7 bases aligning to TRBD1. The CDR3 sequence is 15 residues long. Looked up from germline, CDR1 is ENHRY and CDR2 is SYGVKD. Here the CDR3 reads CASSYSRQGVDGYTF. The CDR3 bases are TGTGCCAGCAGTTACTCACGGCAGGGGGTCGATGGCTACACCTTC.

Worth noting for this clonotype: A much larger clone sits a single nucleotide away, making a read error possible. The CDR3 does not end in the conserved phenylalanine or tryptophan, so this is likely a read error. This chain links TRBV12-3 or TRBV12-4 with TRBJ1-3; a weak D match, TRBD1 (6 bases). This CDR3 is built from 13 residues. Trimming cost V 5 bases and J 8 bases, with 13 bases left between them. The CDR3 bases are TGTGCCAGCAGTCGTTTACAGGGAGACACCATATATCTT. It specifies CASSRLQGDTIYL.

In this sample, this clonotype turned up many times. This chain joins TRBV29-1 and TRBJ2-7, with D hard to call. The germline V gene has CDR1 SQVTM and CDR2 ANQGSEA. The CDR3 has 12 amino acids. Between the trimmed V and J ends, which lost 7 bases and 5 bases, there was a span of 15 bases. In DNA form, the CDR3 reads TGCAGCGCGTCGAATACCCGCCACGAGCAGTACTTC. Protein: CSASNTRHEQYF.

The chain joins TRBV20-1 to TRBJ2-5; D is perhaps TRBD1 (5 bases). Trimming stripped 4 bases from V and 5 bases from J, with 17 bases between. This CDR3 contains 14 residues. Germline V lookup: CDR1 DFQATT, CDR2 SNEGSKA (reference sequence). The CDR3 spells CSAISQFAGETQYF. For the CDR3, the DNA is TGCAGTGCTATTAGTCAATTCGCAGGGGAGACCCAGTACTTC.

The rearrangement joins TRBV27 to TRBJ1-2, with 8 bases identical to TRBD1. The length of the CDR3 is 15 residues. The V segment lost 5 bases and the J segment 7 bases; nucleotides outside the gene matches: 12. Germline lookup yields CDR1 MNHEY and CDR2 SMNVEV (reference sequence). The CDR3 DNA is TGTGCCAGCAGTAGATGGGACAGGCCTCTGTCTGGCTACACCTTC. Translated: CASSRWDRPLSGYTF.

This clonotype was seen a single time. This chain connects TRBV7-9 to TRBJ2-5, with TRBD1 identical over 7 bases. Trimming took 6 bases from V and 9 from J; bases not matched to a gene: 10. Germline V gene sequence: CDR1 SEHNR, CDR2 FQNEAQ (reference sequence). The CDR3 consists of 13 residues. This CDR3 is CASRGDRAGPQYF. CDR3 bases: TGTGCCAGCAGGGGAGACAGGGCGGGTCCCCAGTACTTC.

The chain is built from TRBV29-1 and TRBJ2-7; D possibly uses TRBD1 or TRBD2 (5 bases each). V was cut by 8 bases and J by 2 bases, with 10 bases left in between. Looked up from germline, CDR1 is SQVTM and CDR2 is ANQGSEA. The CDR3 runs 11 residues. As DNA, the CDR3 is TGCAGCTTAGAGGGACCCTACGAGCAGTACTTC. Protein product: CSLEGPYEQYF.

The chain links TRBV20-1 to TRBJ1-4; the D is unclear. Trimming removed 6 bases at V and 6 bases at J, with 8 bases between. From germline, CDR1 is DFQATT and CDR2 SNEGSKA (reference sequence). This CDR3 spans 11 amino acids. CDR3 DNA sequence: TGCAGTGCCAGCAAGTATGAAAAACTGTTTTTT. It yields the protein CSASKYEKLFF.

This chain joins TRBV3-1 and TRBJ1-1; D gene unclear. This CDR3 spans 14 amino acids. The V gene's germline CDR1 is LGHDT and CDR2 YNNKEL (reference sequence). The V end lost 2 bases, the J end lost 1 base, and 8 bases lay between the germline ends. The CDR3 region has the DNA TGTGCCAGCAGCCAAAAACACGGGAACACTGAAGCTTTCTTT. It codes for CASSQKHGNTEAFF.

The table lists this clonotype with a count of one. This chain connects TRBV7-9 to TRBJ1-4, with 9 positions matching TRBD1. V was clipped by 8 bases and J by 6 bases; unmatched bases: 7. CDR3 length equals 14 residues. The germline V gene encodes CDR1 SEHNR and CDR2 FQNEAQ (reference sequence). In nucleotides, the CDR3 is TGTGCCAGCGCTCCTGGGACAGGGTATGAAAAACTGTTTTTT. Protein product: CASAPGTGYEKLFF.

This clonotype was seen only a few times. J is TRBJ2-7 and V is TRBV7-9, with TRBD1 matching 7 bases. This CDR3 contains 14 residues. V lost 5 bases and J lost 3; bases outside the gene matches: 7. Germline V gene sequence: CDR1 SEHNR, CDR2 FQNEAQ (reference sequence). The CDR3 coding sequence is TGTGCCAGCAGCCCTAGGGGACAGTACTACGAGCAGTACTTC. It yields the protein CASSPRGQYYEQYF. Variable domain in full (rest from reference TRBV7-9 and TRBJ2-7): DTGVSQNPRHKITKRGQNVTFRCDPISEHNRLYWYRQTLGQGPEFLTYFQNEAQLEKSRLLSDRFSAERPKGSFSTLEIQRTEQGDSAMYLCASSPRGQYYEQYFGPGTRLTVT.

This clonotype was counted between two and nine times. J is TRBJ1-2 and V is TRBV7-3; 7 nucleotides agree with TRBD1. This CDR3 is 13 amino acids long. Trimming at V came to 5 bases and at J to 7 bases, leaving 7 bases not matched to a gene. CDR1 and CDR2 (germline): SGHTA, FQGTGA. The CDR3 spells CASSHRQGGGYTF. In nucleotides, the CDR3 is TGTGCCAGCAGCCACAGACAGGGTGGTGGCTACACCTTC.

The gene calls are TRBV7-2 and TRBJ2-2; 11 bases line up with TRBD1. This CDR3 spans 15 amino acids. Losses at the gene ends were 3 bases for V and 7 bases for J; bases not matched to a gene: 4. CDR1 SGHTA and CDR2 FQGNSA come from the germline V gene. The CDR3 sequence is CASSLRTGGSGELFF. The CDR3 nucleotides are TGTGCCAGCAGCTTGAGGACAGGGGGCAGCGGGGAGCTGTTTTTT.

This clonotype was detected ten times or more. At one boundary the junction diverges from the germline segment, which might be a read error. The chain carries TRBV7-3 and TRBJ2-5, with D hard to call. Germline loops: CDR1 SGHTA, CDR2 FQGTGA. The CDR3 sequence is 13 residues long. CDR3 bases: TGTGCTAGCAGCTTAAGCAGAGAAGAGACCCAGTACTTC. Translated, it gives CASSLSREETQYF.

This clonotype showed up many times. The CDR3 is CASSANPGREQYF. CDR3 in DNA: TGCGCCAGCAGTGCAAACCCGGGACGCGAGCAGTACTTC. The genes are TRBV10-1 and TRBJ2-7; D might be TRBD1 or TRBD2, each matching 5 bases. Germline loops: CDR1 WNHNN, CDR2 SYGVQD (reference sequence). V was pared by 4 bases and J by 6 bases, with 13 bases between. This CDR3 has 13 residues.

CDR3 DNA: TGTGCCAGCAGTTACTCTTCATTAGCTAGCGGGAGACTGAAGACCCAGTACTTC. Translating it yields CASSYSSLASGRLKTQYF. V usage is TRBV6-5 and J usage is TRBJ2-5; 10 nucleotides agree with TRBD2. Germline V gene data show CDR1 as MNHEY and CDR2 as SVGAGI. This CDR3 has 18 residues. After removal of 0 bases from V and 6 bases from J, the junction contained 13 bases not matched to a gene.

This rearrangement joins TRBV15 to TRBJ2-7; 10 positions match TRBD2. Germline CDR1 and CDR2: LNHNV and YYDKDF (reference sequence). This CDR3 comprises 14 residues. Trimming at V came to 5 bases and at J to 3 bases, leaving 4 bases not matched to a gene. The DNA of the CDR3 is TGTGCCACCAGCGGGTCTAGCGGGAGCTACGAGCAGTACTTC. This translates into CATSGSSGSYEQYF.

The chain couples TRBV7-2 to TRBJ1-1, with 9 bases aligning to TRBD1. This CDR3 spans 15 amino acids. Per germline, CDR1 SGHTA and CDR2 FQGNSA. V gave up 4 bases and J gave up 7 bases; unmatched junction bases: 10. CDR3 bases: TGTGCCAGCAGCTACGGACCGGGACAGGGCCGTGAAGCTTTCTTT. This codes for CASSYGPGQGREAFF. Full variable domain (remainder filled in from reference TRBV7-2 and TRBJ1-1): GAGVSQSPSNKVTEKGKDVELRCDPISGHTALYWYRQSLGQGLEFLIYFQGNSAPDKSGLPSDRFSAERTGGSVSTLTIQRTQQEDSAVYLCASSYGPGQGREAFFGQGTRLTVV.

The V and J genes are TRBV11-2 and TRBJ2-7; D gene unclear. CDR3 length equals 14 residues. Germline CDR1 reads SGHAT; CDR2 reads FQNNGV. Trimming took 4 bases from V and 4 from J, leaving 14 bases between them. CDR3 amino acids: CASSSDKVLYEQYF. CDR3 DNA sequence: TGTGCCAGCAGCTCAGACAAGGTTTTATACGAGCAGTACTTC.

This rearrangement joins TRBV29-1 to TRBJ2-7; unclear D gene. V was clipped by 8 bases and J by 5 bases, with 13 bases between them. The CDR3 spans 11 residues. Germline CDR1 and CDR2: SQVTM and ANQGSEA. Written as DNA, the CDR3 is TGCAGCTTTACGGTTGTGAACGAGCAGTACTTC. Protein sequence: CSFTVVNEQYF.

This clonotype was observed a handful of times. This chain uses TRBV20-1 with TRBJ2-7, with D perhaps matching TRBD1 (6 bases). This CDR3 region has 14 residues. V lost 5 bases to trimming and J lost 4 bases, with 18 bases between them. Germline values: CDR1 DFQATT, CDR2 SNEGSKA (reference sequence). The CDR3 is CSAGVQGLKYEQYF. The CDR3 nucleotides are TGCAGTGCTGGTGTACAGGGTCTGAAGTACGAGCAGTACTTC.